Listed here are 14 T cell receptor beta chains from one sample, sequenced in a study of low-dose radiotherapy and immunotherapy resistance in tumors. Documented time point: after trial treatment. Treatment: LDRT plus nivolumab, ipilimumab, low-dose cyclophosphamide and aspirin (RACIN trial). TRAV- and TRBV-specific primers were used for first-strand cDNA, which covered alpha and beta chains. For amplifying TCRs, the PCR ran for about 22 cycles with Phusion, which was used together with a constant-region primer and the adapter on the V primers. TCRdb fed the reads into MiXCR, producing one record per CDR3 protein. The sample has 65,000 to 85,000 distinct CDR3 sequences, roughly 17% seen once. Sequencing used PBMCs, obtained after low-dose radiotherapy plus immunotherapy. Receptors were obtained from a male donor with prostate cancer.

Notes on this clonotype: With only one base between it and a far larger clone, this is likely a read error. The gene calls are TRBV6-5 and TRBJ2-7; the match to TRBD2 covers 13 bases. V trimming: 5 bases; J trimming: 7 bases; junction bases outside the gene matches: 11. Germline V gene sequence: CDR1 MNHEY, CDR2 SVGAGI. The CDR3 length is 16 residues. The DNA of the CDR3 is TGTGCCAGCAGTACCTACGGACTAGCGGGAGACTATGAGCAGTACTTC. This codes for CASSTYGLAGDYEQYF.

This clonotype appeared many times. The rearrangement links TRBV20-1 to TRBJ2-1, with TRBD2 identical over 13 bases. Germline CDR1 and CDR2: DFQATT and SNEGSKA (reference sequence). Trimming cost V 1 base and J 1 base; bases outside gene matches: 10. The CDR3 loop spans 19 amino acids. The CDR3 DNA is TGCAGTGCTAGAGTGGGCGGGACTAGCGGGAAGTTATCCTACAATGAGCAGTTCTTC. Its protein is CSARVGGTSGKLSYNEQFF.

This clonotype was counted many times. The chain carries TRBV29-1 and TRBJ2-7, with 13 nucleotides matching TRBD2. Germline CDR1 SQVTM, CDR2 ANQGSEA. This CDR3 comprises 16 residues. Unmatched junction bases numbered 9, after V lost 4 bases and J lost 3 bases. This chain's CDR3 is CSVGGKRTSGSYEQYF. The CDR3, as DNA: TGCAGCGTTGGGGGTAAACGGACTAGCGGGAGCTACGAGCAGTACTTC.

This clonotype showed up just a few times. The CDR3 reads CASSASGTSGRVSSYEQYF. The CDR3 nucleotides read TGTGCCAGCAGCGCTTCCGGGACTAGCGGGAGGGTAAGCTCCTACGAGCAGTACTTC. The rearrangement joins TRBV6-6 to TRBJ2-7; 16 bases are shared with TRBD2. The CDR3 is 19 amino acids. V gave up 6 bases and J gave up 0 bases; unmatched junction bases: 11. Germline assignment: CDR1 MNHNY and CDR2 SVGAGI (reference sequence).

This clonotype was found many times. V usage is TRBV10-3 and J usage is TRBJ1-1; 8 bases agree with TRBD1. The trim removed 7 bases at V and 4 bases at J, leaving 5 bases unmatched. CDR3 size: 13 residues. Germline assignment: CDR1 ENHRY and CDR2 SYGVKD. Here the CDR3 reads CAITGQGGTEAFF. The CDR3, as DNA: TGTGCCATCACCGGACAGGGAGGCACTGAAGCTTTCTTT.

This clonotype was detected ten times or more. The germline gene is not matched at one end of the junction; a read error may be the cause. The chain recombines TRBV4-1 with TRBJ2-1; possibly TRBD1 or TRBD2 for D (6 bases each). The CDR3 totals 16 residues. From germline, CDR1 is MGHRA and CDR2 YSYEKL. CDR3 residues: CASSQDWGASYNEQFF. Here the CDR3 DNA reads TGTGCCAGCAGCCAAGATTGGGGGGCCTCCTACAATGAGCAGTTCTTC.

This clonotype showed up many times. The chain joins TRBV5-1 to TRBJ2-1; TRBD2 aligns across 8 bases. Germline V lookup: CDR1 SGHRS, CDR2 YFSETQ. This CDR3 is 16 amino acids long. V shed 0 bases and J 3 bases; nucleotides not matched to a gene: 5. CDR3 region: CASSLAGGRGYNEQFF. As DNA, the CDR3 is TGCGCCAGCAGCTTGGCGGGGGGGAGAGGCTACAATGAGCAGTTCTTC.

This clonotype has ten or more counts. The chain uses TRBV10-3 and TRBJ2-3; perhaps TRBD1 as D (5 bases). V lost 10 bases, J lost 4 bases, and 12 bases lay in between. This CDR3 has 12 residues. Germline V gene sequence: CDR1 ENHRY, CDR2 SYGVKD. CDR3 in amino acids: CATQRGADTQYF. The CDR3 DNA reads TGTGCCACCCAAAGGGGCGCAGATACGCAGTATTTT.

This clonotype was seen repeatedly, ten times or more. The chain is built from TRBV4-3 and TRBJ2-1; 8 bases match TRBD2. CDR1 is LGHNA, CDR2 YSLEER, per germline. V gave up 4 bases and J gave up 0 bases; unmatched junction bases: 2. This CDR3 region has 15 residues. The CDR3 DNA is TGCGCCAGCAGCCTCGGGAGGGCCTCCTACAATGAGCAGTTCTTC. Residues: CASSLGRASYNEQFF.

Regarding this clonotype: Only one base separates this from a far larger clonotype, so it likely reflects a read error. CDR3: CASSLFSGSSYNEQFF. The CDR3 DNA sequence: TGTGCCAGCAGCTTATTCAGCGGGAGCTCCTACAATGAGCAGTTCTTC. The V gene is TRBV13, the J gene TRBJ2-1, with TRBD2 matching 8 bases. Germline V lookup: CDR1 PRHDT, CDR2 FYEKMQ (reference sequence). The V segment lost 2 bases and the J segment 0 bases; nucleotides outside the gene matches: 3. This CDR3 is 16 amino acids long.

Ten or more counts support this clonotype. This sequence joins TRBV2 and TRBJ1-4; 8 bases map to TRBD1. Germline V gene data show CDR1 as SNHLY and CDR2 as FYNNEI. This CDR3 comprises 15 residues. The ends lost 5 bases at V and 5 bases at J; junction bases unmatched: 7. The CDR3 loop reads CASSFDRGRNEKLFF. Here the CDR3 DNA reads TGTGCCAGCAGTTTCGACAGGGGTCGGAATGAAAAACTGTTTTTT.

This clonotype has ten or more counts. The chain is built from TRBV19 and TRBJ2-1; TRBD1 matches at 7 bases. Germline V lookup: CDR1 LNHDA, CDR2 SQIVND (reference sequence). The CDR3 covers 13 residues. With 3 bases clipped from V and 10 bases from J, the junction kept 6 bases outside the gene matches. The CDR3 sequence: CASSMQGVGEQFF. Written as DNA, the CDR3 is TGTGCCAGTAGTATGCAGGGGGTAGGGGAGCAGTTCTTC.

This clonotype was detected ten times or more. In DNA, the CDR3 is TGCAGTGCTCCGTCACCGGGACAGAGCTCCTATAATTCACCCCTCCACTTT. This sequence encodes CSAPSPGQSSYNSPLHF. The chain couples TRBV20-1 to TRBJ1-6; 7 positions match TRBD1. CDR3 length: 17 amino acids. Per germline, CDR1 DFQATT and CDR2 SNEGSKA (reference sequence). After removal of 5 bases from V and 0 bases from J, the junction contained 10 bases not matched to a gene.

This clonotype was recorded at least ten times. The chain has TRBV4-1 and TRBJ1-1; no firm D call. Per the germline V gene, CDR1 is MGHRA and CDR2 is YSYEKL. The V end lost 0 bases, the J end lost 4 bases, and 12 bases lay between the germline ends. This CDR3 spans 15 amino acids. The CDR3 DNA is TGCGCCAGCAGCCAAGATTTGAGGTCAGTCACTGAAGCTTTCTTT. Its translation is CASSQDLRSVTEAFF.